This is a list of T cell receptor beta chains from one sample in a study of T cells in Graves' hyperthyroidism and ophthalmopathy. Each CDR3 protein is one row after TCRdb ran MiXCR on the multiplex PCR reads. The table lists roughly 240,000 distinct CDR3 sequences, approximately 25% of them singletons, with approximately 35% in the top ten. Material: blood. The receptors derive from a woman in her thirties or forties with Graves' ophthalmopathy. The CDR3 runs from the conserved cysteine through the conserved F or W. D genes are given only for firm matches. Only part of the rows carry a size: once, few, many, or a class if the clone is expanded.

d_gene,len,j_gene,v_gene,abundance,CDR3aa,CDR3nt
TRBD1,18,TRBJ2-7,TRBV28,.,CASSYIGTGASTSYEQYF,TGTGCCAGCAGTTATATCGGGACAGGGGCCTCCACCTCCTACGAGCAGTACTTC
.,12,TRBJ1-5,TRBV15,.,CATSRVEQPQHF,TGTGCCACCAGCAGAGTGGAGCAGCCCCAGCATTTT
.,14,TRBJ2-7,TRBV19,many,CASSIGSGPYEQYF,TGTGCCAGTAGTATAGGCTCAGGACCCTACGAGCAGTACTTC
TRBD2,16,TRBJ2-4,TRBV11-2,many,CASSWGLAGAGVIQYF,TGTGCCAGCAGCTGGGGACTAGCGGGAGCTGGCGTCATTCAGTACTTC
TRBD1,13,TRBJ2-7,TRBV24-1,many,CATSRDSFYEQYF,TGTGCCACCAGTCGGGACAGTTTTTACGAGCAGTACTTC
.,13,TRBJ1-5,TRBV6-1,many,CASSEVGNQPQHF,TGTGCCAGCAGTGAAGTCGGCAATCAGCCCCAGCATTTT
TRBD2,15,TRBJ2-5,TRBV6-2/TRBV6-3,.,CASTGLTGGGETQYF,TGTGCCAGCACCGGCCTGACTGGGGGGGGGGAGACCCAGTACTTC
.,15,TRBJ1-2,TRBV7-3,few,CASSSPAQGGGGYSF,TGTGCCAGCAGCTCCCCGGCACAGGGCGGAGGTGGCTACAGCTTC
TRBD2,17,TRBJ2-2,TRBV12-3/TRBV12-4,many,CASSSLGLAGVGGELFF,TGTGCCAGCAGCTCCTTGGGACTAGCGGGAGTAGGCGGGGAGCTGTTTTTT
TRBD1,15,TRBJ1-5,TRBV12-3/TRBV12-4,many,CASSPNRGHNQPQHF,TGTGCCAGCAGTCCCAACAGGGGCCACAATCAGCCCCAGCATTTT
.,15,TRBJ2-7,TRBV28,many,CASSSLGQGSYEQYF,TGTGCCAGCAGTTCCCTTGGCCAGGGATCCTACGAGCAGTACTTC
.,12,TRBJ1-2,TRBV12-3/TRBV12-4,many,CASPDVNYGYTF,TGTGCCAGCCCGGACGTCAACTATGGCTACACCTTC
.,14,TRBJ2-7,TRBV7-2,few,CASSLSTALYEQYF,TGTGCCAGCAGCTTAAGCACAGCCCTGTACGAGCAGTACTTC
TRBD1,14,TRBJ2-7,TRBV18,many,CASSPRDRGGEQYF,TGTGCCAGCTCACCACGGGACAGGGGAGGCGAGCAGTACTTC
TRBD1,16,TRBJ2-4,TRBV2,many,CASTQGAPVAKNIQYF,TGTGCCAGCACGCAGGGGGCTCCTGTAGCCAAAAACATTCAGTACTTC
TRBD2,16,TRBJ2-2,TRBV28,many,CASNQIGLARAGELFF,TGTGCCAGCAACCAAATTGGACTAGCGCGGGCCGGGGAGCTGTTTTTT
.,13,TRBJ1-1,TRBV30,many,CAWSVLVNTEAFF,TGTGCCTGGAGTGTCTTGGTGAACACTGAAGCTTTCTTT
.,14,TRBJ1-5,TRBV19,many,CASSWARGNQPQHF,TGTGCCAGTAGTTGGGCGCGGGGCAATCAGCCCCAGCATTTT
.,12,TRBJ2-7,TRBV3-1,many,CASSQASYEQYF,TGTGCCAGCAGCCAAGCCTCCTACGAGCAGTACTTC
TRBD2,16,TRBJ2-7,TRBV28,many,CASSFYRLAQSYEQYF,TGTGCCAGCAGTTTCTACAGACTAGCGCAATCCTACGAGCAGTACTTC
.,13,TRBJ2-5,TRBV5-5,many,CASSLADGTTQYF,TGTGCCAGCAGCTTAGCGGACGGCACGACCCAGTACTTC
TRBD1,15,TRBJ1-5,TRBV15,few,CATSRGDSRNQPQHF,TGTGCCACCAGCAGGGGGGACAGCCGCAATCAGCCCCAGCATTTT
TRBD2,17,TRBJ2-5,TRBV5-1,many,CASSLWGGRALAETQYF,TGCGCCAGCAGCTTGTGGGGCGGGAGGGCCCTCGCGGAGACCCAGTACTTC
TRBD2,17,TRBJ2-5,TRBV9,.,CASSVGVAGGEQETQYF,TGTGCCAGCAGCGTAGGGGTAGCGGGAGGGGAACAAGAGACCCAGTACTTC
.,12,TRBJ1-1,TRBV28,.,CASSFRHTEAFF,TGTGCCAGCAGTTTCCGCCACACTGAAGCTTTCTTT
.,14,TRBJ1-2,TRBV24-1,many,CATSDLSSGYGYTF,TGTGCCACCAGTGATTTGAGTTCAGGCTATGGCTACACCTTC
.,17,TRBJ2-7,TRBV11-2,many,CASSPRLNSVLTGEQYF,TGTGCCAGCAGCCCGCGACTAAACAGCGTCTTGACCGGCGAGCAGTACTTC
.,16,TRBJ2-3,TRBV25-1,many,CASSFWGDRHTDTQYF,TGTGCCAGCAGTTTCTGGGGGGACAGACACACAGATACGCAGTATTTT
TRBD2,15,TRBJ2-7,TRBV7-9,many,CASSLNAGTSGPQYF,TGTGCCAGCAGCTTAAACGCCGGGACTAGCGGTCCCCAGTACTTC
.,15,TRBJ2-5,TRBV28,.,CASGLSARGQETQYF,TGTGCCAGCGGTTTATCAGCCAGGGGACAAGAGACCCAGTACTTC
.,14,TRBJ2-5,TRBV2,once,CASSERQGQETQYF,TGTGCCAGCAGTGAGAGGCAGGGCCAAGAGACCCAGTACTTC
.,14,TRBJ1-2,TRBV6-5,.,CASSHRASDYGYTF,TGTGCCAGCAGTCACAGGGCGTCGGACTATGGCTACACCTTC
.,17,TRBJ1-2,TRBV29-1,.,CSVEAGTRGSRNYGYNF,TGCAGCGTTGAAGCCGGGACAAGGGGCTCCAGAAACTATGGCTACAACTTC
.,15,TRBJ1-5,TRBV28,.,CASTHRLGINQPQHF,TGTGCCAGCACCCATAGATTAGGAATCAATCAGCCCCAGCATTTT
TRBD1,15,TRBJ2-7,TRBV20-1,many,CSVRADRGHTYEQYF,TGCAGTGTCAGAGCCGACAGGGGGCACACCTACGAGCAGTACTTC
TRBD1,15,TRBJ1-5,TRBV28,.,CASSPGQGYNQPQHF,TGTGCCAGCAGTCCTGGACAGGGGTACAATCAGCCCCAGCATTTT
.,13,TRBJ2-5,TRBV7-9,many,CASSFRGSETQYF,TGTGCCAGCAGTTTCAGGGGATCAGAGACCCAGTACTTC
.,17,TRBJ1-3,TRBV28,.,CASSLTAIPSSGNTIYF,TGTGCCAGCAGTTTAACCGCGATACCTAGCTCTGGAAACACCATATATTTT
TRBD1,17,TRBJ2-7,TRBV10-3,many,CAISEVGGQGTSYEQYF,TGTGCCATCAGTGAGGTAGGGGGACAGGGAACGTCCTACGAGCAGTACTTC
.,12,TRBJ2-2,TRBV24-1,many,CATSDGAGELFF,TGTGCCACCAGTGATGGGGCCGGGGAGCTGTTTTTT
.,14,TRBJ1-1,TRBV18,many,CASSHPGQGTEAFF,TGTGCCAGCTCACACCCTGGGCAGGGCACTGAAGCTTTCTTT